This TCR beta chain was documented in a study of T-cell memory formation after mild COVID-19. Only a few counts were recorded for this clonotype. Its antigen is still unknown. 5'RACE, which relied on constant-segment primers, yielded TCR alpha and TCR beta cDNA libraries carrying sample barcodes and UMIs. TCRdb re-called the 5' RACE reads with MiXCR, one entry per CDR3 protein. Found here are about 470,000 distinct CDR3 sequences, around a quarter of them singletons; the top ten hold around 12%. The study's findings and limits: Of the contracting clones, CD4+ ones lay mainly in CM and EM, and CD8+ ones in EMRA.

Germline trimming cut 2 bases from V and 5 bases from J; bases unmatched to any gene: 5. CDR3 length: 15 residues. Germline assignment: CDR1 SGHVS and CDR2 FNYEAQ. What was sequenced was PBMCs or a T cell subset sorted from them (not recorded which). The chain recombines TRBV7-6 with TRBJ1-1; 10 positions agree with TRBD1. The receptor was isolated from an adult woman who had mild COVID-19 (a few samples of this study predate the infection). Cell type and time point are not known. The CDR3 nucleotides are TGTGCCAGCAGCTTACAAGACAGGGGGCGTACTGAAGCTTTCTTT. Its protein is CASSLQDRGRTEAFF.